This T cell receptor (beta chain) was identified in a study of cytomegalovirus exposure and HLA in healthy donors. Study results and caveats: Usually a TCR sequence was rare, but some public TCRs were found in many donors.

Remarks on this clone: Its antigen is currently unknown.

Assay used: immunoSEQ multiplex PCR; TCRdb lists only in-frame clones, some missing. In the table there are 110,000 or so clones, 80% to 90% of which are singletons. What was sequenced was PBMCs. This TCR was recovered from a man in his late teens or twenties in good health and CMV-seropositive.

CDR3 bases: TGTGCCAGCAGTAGGACAGCCCTCTCCTACGAGCAGTACTTC. Amino acids: CASSRTALSYEQYF. The chain links TRBV28 to TRBJ2-7; maybe TRBD1 (6 bases). V gave up 5 bases and J gave up 0 bases, with 11 bases separating them. The V gene's germline CDR1 is MDHEN and CDR2 SYDVKM. The CDR3 has 14 residues. Filled out from reference TRBV28 and TRBJ2-7, the complete variable domain reads DVKVTQSSRYLVKRTGEKVFLECVQDMDHENMFWYRQDPGLGLRLIYFSYDVKMKEKGDIPEGYSVSREKKERFSLILESASTNQTSMYLCASSRTALSYEQYFGPGTRLTVT.